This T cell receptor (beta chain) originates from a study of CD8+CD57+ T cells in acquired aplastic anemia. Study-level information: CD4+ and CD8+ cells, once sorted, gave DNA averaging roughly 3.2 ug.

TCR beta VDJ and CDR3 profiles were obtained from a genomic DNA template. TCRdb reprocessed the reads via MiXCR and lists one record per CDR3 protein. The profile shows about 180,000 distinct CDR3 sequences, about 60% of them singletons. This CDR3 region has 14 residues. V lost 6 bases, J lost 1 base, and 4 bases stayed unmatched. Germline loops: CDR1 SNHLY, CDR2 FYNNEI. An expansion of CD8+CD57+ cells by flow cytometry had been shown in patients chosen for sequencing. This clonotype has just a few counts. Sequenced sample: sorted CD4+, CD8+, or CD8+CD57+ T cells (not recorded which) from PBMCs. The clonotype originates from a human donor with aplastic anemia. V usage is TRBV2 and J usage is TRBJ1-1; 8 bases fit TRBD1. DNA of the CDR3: TGTGCCAGCAGCCGGGACAGGTCGAACACTGAAGCTTTCTTT. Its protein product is CASSRDRSNTEAFF.